A selection of T cell receptor beta chains follows, all from one sample in a study of spatial heterogeneity in lung cancer. TCRdb itself ran the 5' RACE reads through MiXCR, one entry per CDR3 protein. The sample carries 36,000 or so distinct CDR3 sequences, roughly 5% recorded once. Sequences were derived from PBMCs, sampled at surgery. All receptors derive from a female donor with early-stage non-small cell lung cancer. Each CDR3 is given with its conserved first and last residue. Fields, in order: CDR3 protein, CDR3 DNA, clone size, V gene, J gene, D gene. D genes are given only for firm matches. Expanded clones get a size class; other rows say once, few or many, or leave the size out.

CASSQVGTDNSPLHF	TGTGCCAGCAGCCAAGTCGGGACAGATAATTCACCCCTCCACTTT	many	TRBV4-2	TRBJ1-6	TRBD1
CSATVGLLPEAFF	TGCAGTGCTACTGTGGGGCTTCTCCCTGAAGCTTTCTTT	many	TRBV20-1	TRBJ1-1	NA
CASRRAGANTGELFF	TGTGCCAGCCGTCGAGCGGGGGCGAACACCGGGGAGCTGTTTTTT	many	TRBV18	TRBJ2-2	TRBD2
CAWSVTVNTEAFF	TGTGCCTGGAGTGTAACGGTGAACACTGAAGCTTTCTTT	many	TRBV30	TRBJ1-1	NA
CASSNYLRVAKNIQYF	TGTGCCAGCAGCAACTACCTTCGGGTTGCCAAAAACATTCAGTACTTC	many	TRBV5-6	TRBJ2-4	NA
CASSPTPAGVQETQYF	TGTGCCAGCTCACCAACCCCAGCGGGGGTTCAAGAGACCCAGTACTTC	many	TRBV18	TRBJ2-5	TRBD2
CASRPGVGNTIYF	TGCGCCAGCCGCCCAGGGGTTGGAAACACCATATATTTT	many	TRBV5-1	TRBJ1-3	NA
CSAAGQASGRASTDTQYF	TGCAGTGCTGCCGGGCAGGCTAGCGGGAGGGCCAGCACAGATACGCAGTATTTT	few	TRBV20-1	TRBJ2-3	TRBD2
CSEQGPQETQYF	TGCAGCGAACAGGGGCCCCAAGAGACCCAGTACTTC	many	TRBV29-1	TRBJ2-5	TRBD1
CASSRLAGGPGETQYF	TGTGCCAGCAGCCGCTTGGCGGGAGGGCCAGGAGAGACCCAGTACTTC	many	TRBV14	TRBJ2-5	TRBD2
CASSSSMGGSYNEQFF	TGCGCCAGCAGCTCAAGTATGGGGGGATCGTACAATGAGCAGTTCTTC	NA	TRBV5-1	TRBJ2-1	NA
CASRGSGQGYGYTF	TGTGCCAGTAGAGGTTCCGGACAGGGCTATGGCTACACCTTC	NA	TRBV19	TRBJ1-2	TRBD1
CASSSDRRWARYEQYF	TGTGCCAGCAGCTCGGACAGGCGGTGGGCTCGATACGAGCAGTACTTC	many	TRBV7-9	TRBJ2-7	TRBD1
CAWSVVRGRGYTF	TGTGCCTGGAGTGTGGTCAGGGGTCGAGGCTACACCTTC	NA	TRBV30	TRBJ1-2	NA
CASSQAFGTHSYNSPLHF	TGTGCCAGCAGCCAAGCGTTTGGGACGCACTCCTATAATTCACCCCTCCACTTT	many	TRBV3-1	TRBJ1-6	NA
CASKAEDGLYGYTF	TGCGCCAGCAAAGCCGAGGACGGATTATATGGCTACACCTTC	many	TRBV5-1	TRBJ1-2	NA
CASSFRGRGEQFF	TGTGCCAGCAGCTTCCGTGGGAGGGGGGAGCAGTTCTTC	many	TRBV7-2	TRBJ2-1	NA
CATGSGGTTDTQYF	TGTGCCACTGGTTCAGGGGGTACCACAGATACGCAGTATTTT	NA	TRBV24-1	TRBJ2-3	TRBD1
CACTGRVAGELFF	TGTGCCTGCACAGGGAGGGTCGCCGGGGAGCTGTTTTTT	NA	TRBV7-8	TRBJ2-2	NA
CASSLQASNTEAFF	TGTGCCAGCAGCTTACAGGCTTCGAACACTGAAGCTTTCTTT	many	TRBV5-5	TRBJ1-1	NA
CASSYLPGLGVGAGELFF	TGTGCCAGCAGCTACCTCCCGGGACTAGGTGTGGGCGCCGGGGAGCTGTTTTTT	NA	TRBV11-2	TRBJ2-2	TRBD2
CASSPLPLAGAHGQFF	TGTGCCAGCTCACCACTTCCCCTAGCGGGGGCTCACGGGCAGTTCTTC	NA	TRBV18	TRBJ2-1	TRBD2
CASSFGPVVTQETQYF	TGTGCCAGCAGTTTCGGCCCAGTAGTTACGCAAGAGACCCAGTACTTC	many	TRBV28	TRBJ2-5	NA
CASSLSGANEKLFF	TGCGCCAGCAGCTTGTCAGGAGCTAATGAAAAACTGTTTTTT	many	TRBV5-1	TRBJ1-4	NA
CASSFGGETEAFF	TGCGCCAGCAGCTTCGGGGGCGAGACTGAAGCTTTCTTT	many	TRBV5-1	TRBJ1-1	NA
CASSEGQGEHF	TGTGCCAGCAGTGAAGGGCAGGGGGAGCATTTT	many	TRBV25-1	TRBJ1-5	TRBD1
CASSSLGQVYGYTF	TGTGCCAGCAGCTCTTTAGGACAAGTCTATGGCTACACCTTC	many	TRBV5-6	TRBJ1-2	NA
CASSLPGGRPDTQYF	TGTGCCAGCAGCTTGCCCGGAGGGCGCCCAGATACGCAGTATTTT	many	TRBV5-4	TRBJ2-3	NA
CASSPGGTGANVLTF	TGTGCCAGCAGTCCGGGGGGGACTGGGGCCAACGTCCTGACTTTC	many	TRBV28	TRBJ2-6	TRBD2
CSQQYSNQPQHF	TGCAGTCAACAGTATAGCAATCAGCCCCAGCATTTT	many	TRBV20-1	TRBJ1-5	NA
CASSSPPIGEKLFF	TGTGCCAGCAGTAGCCCCCCGATCGGGGAAAAACTGTTTTTT	few	TRBV6-1	TRBJ1-4	NA
CASSLAGDSSYEQYF	TGTGCCAGCAGTTTGGCAGGGGACAGCTCCTACGAGCAGTACTTC	many	TRBV28	TRBJ2-7	TRBD1
CASSQSAEDSNQPQHF	TGCGCCAGCAGTCAATCGGCGGAGGATAGCAATCAGCCCCAGCATTTT	many	TRBV23-1	TRBJ1-5	NA
CASSFGGGQNSGYTF	TGTGCCAGCAGTTTCGGAGGGGGCCAGAATTCGGGCTACACCTTC	many	TRBV28	TRBJ1-2	TRBD1
CASSLESTDTQYF	TGTGCCAGCAGTTTGGAGAGCACAGATACGCAGTATTTT	many	TRBV12-3/TRBV12-4	TRBJ2-3	NA
CASSSSTMNTEAFF	TGTGCCAGCAGTTCGAGTACTATGAACACTGAAGCTTTCTTT	many	TRBV7-9	TRBJ1-1	NA
CASSPVSTHNEQFF	TGCGCCAGCAGCCCCGTTAGTACCCACAATGAGCAGTTCTTC	many	TRBV5-1	TRBJ2-1	NA
CASSATSGGNEQFF	TGTGCCAGCAGCGCTACTAGCGGGGGGAATGAGCAGTTCTTC	many	TRBV7-3	TRBJ2-1	TRBD2
CASTRGDYNEQFF	TGTGCCAGCACTCGAGGGGACTACAATGAGCAGTTCTTC	many	TRBV12-3/TRBV12-4	TRBJ2-1	NA
CSVVQQVNQPQHF	TGCAGCGTTGTTCAACAGGTTAATCAGCCCCAGCATTTT	few	TRBV29-1	TRBJ1-5	NA
CASSLGYSPYNEQFF	TGTGCTAGCAGCTTGGGCTACTCTCCCTACAATGAGCAGTTCTTC	many	TRBV7-7	TRBJ2-1	NA
CASSPRGGQLGGSPLHF	TGTGCCAGCAGCCCTCGAGGGGGGCAGTTGGGCGGATCACCCCTCCACTTT	NA	TRBV3-1	TRBJ1-6	NA
CASSGRDTSSYNEQFF	TGTGCCAGCAGTGGCCGGGACACAAGCTCCTACAATGAGCAGTTCTTC	few	TRBV6-6	TRBJ2-1	NA
CASSLVGQYTEAFF	TGTGCCAGCAGCTTAGTAGGCCAGTACACTGAAGCTTTCTTT	many	TRBV7-9	TRBJ1-1	NA
CASSLNRGFYNEQFF	TGCGCCAGCAGCTTGAATAGGGGTTTCTACAATGAGCAGTTCTTC	many	TRBV5-1	TRBJ2-1	NA
CASSYQPDARGETQYF	TGTGCCAGCAGTTACCAGCCGGACGCCCGAGGAGAGACCCAGTACTTC	many	TRBV6-2/TRBV6-3	TRBJ2-5	NA
CASRSSIRRNEQFF	TGTGCCAGCCGATCTAGCATCCGGCGGAATGAGCAGTTCTTC	NA	TRBV2	TRBJ2-1	NA
CASSLYRIQETQYF	TGTGCCAGCAGCTTATATAGGATCCAAGAGACCCAGTACTTC	NA	TRBV7-9	TRBJ2-5	NA
CASSPQGAGVLVNEQFF	TGCGCCAGCAGCCCCCAAGGAGCGGGGGTTTTGGTAAATGAGCAGTTCTTC	few	TRBV5-1	TRBJ2-1	TRBD2
CATSRDRLTGELFF	TGTGCCACCAGCAGGGACAGACTCACCGGGGAGCTGTTTTTT	many	TRBV15	TRBJ2-2	NA
CASSYTPLRALHF	TGTGCCAGCAGTTACACCCCGTTGAGGGCCCTCCACTTT	many	TRBV6-5	TRBJ1-6	NA
CASRATNTGELFF	TGCGCCAGCAGGGCCACCAACACCGGGGAGCTGTTTTTT	many	TRBV5-1	TRBJ2-2	NA
CASRPLVNTEAFF	TGTGCCAGCAGGCCGTTGGTGAACACTGAAGCTTTCTTT	NA	TRBV6-1	TRBJ1-1	NA